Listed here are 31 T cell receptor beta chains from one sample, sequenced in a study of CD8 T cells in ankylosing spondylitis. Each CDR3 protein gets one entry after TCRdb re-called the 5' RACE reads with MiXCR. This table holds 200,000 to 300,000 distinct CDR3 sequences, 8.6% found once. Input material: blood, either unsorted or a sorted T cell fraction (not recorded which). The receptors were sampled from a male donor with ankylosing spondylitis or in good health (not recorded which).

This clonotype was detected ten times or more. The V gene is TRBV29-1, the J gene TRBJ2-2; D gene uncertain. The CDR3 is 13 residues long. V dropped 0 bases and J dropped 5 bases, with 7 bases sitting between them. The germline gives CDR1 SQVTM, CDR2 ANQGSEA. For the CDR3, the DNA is TGCAGCGTTGAAGAGAGAGGAACCGGGGAGCTGTTTTTT. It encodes CSVEERGTGELFF.

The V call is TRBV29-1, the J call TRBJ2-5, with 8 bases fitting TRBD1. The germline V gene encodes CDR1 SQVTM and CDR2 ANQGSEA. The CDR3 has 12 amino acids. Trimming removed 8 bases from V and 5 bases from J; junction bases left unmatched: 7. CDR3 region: CSTRDRMETQYF. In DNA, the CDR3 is TGCAGCACCCGGGACAGGATGGAGACCCAGTACTTC.

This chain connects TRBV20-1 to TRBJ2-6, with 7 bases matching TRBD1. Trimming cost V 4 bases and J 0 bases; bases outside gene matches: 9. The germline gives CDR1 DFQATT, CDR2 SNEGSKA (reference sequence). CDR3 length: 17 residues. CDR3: CSAKYRGPLSGANVLTF. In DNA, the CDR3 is TGCAGTGCTAAATACAGGGGCCCTCTCTCTGGGGCCAACGTCCTGACTTTC.

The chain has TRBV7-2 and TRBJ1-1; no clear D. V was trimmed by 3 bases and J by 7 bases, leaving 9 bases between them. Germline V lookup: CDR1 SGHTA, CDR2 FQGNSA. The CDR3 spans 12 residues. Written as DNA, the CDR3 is TGTGCCAGCAGCTTTAACACTCATGAAGCTTTCTTT. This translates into CASSFNTHEAFF.

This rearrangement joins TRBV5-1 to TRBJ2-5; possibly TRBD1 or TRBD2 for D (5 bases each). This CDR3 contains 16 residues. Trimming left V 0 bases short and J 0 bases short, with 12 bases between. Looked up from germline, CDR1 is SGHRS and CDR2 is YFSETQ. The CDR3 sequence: CASSLDVLGDQETQYF. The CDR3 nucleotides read TGCGCCAGCAGCTTGGATGTTTTGGGGGACCAAGAGACCCAGTACTTC.

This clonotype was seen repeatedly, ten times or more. This CDR3 reads CASSPTDRLRNTEAFF. The CDR3 DNA sequence: TGTGCCAGCAGTCCAACGGACAGGCTCAGGAACACTGAAGCTTTCTTT. V is TRBV12-3 or TRBV12-4 and J is TRBJ1-1; TRBD1 aligns across 7 bases. The CDR3 covers 16 residues. The junction had 10 bases not matched to a gene; V was cut back by 5 bases and J by 1 base.

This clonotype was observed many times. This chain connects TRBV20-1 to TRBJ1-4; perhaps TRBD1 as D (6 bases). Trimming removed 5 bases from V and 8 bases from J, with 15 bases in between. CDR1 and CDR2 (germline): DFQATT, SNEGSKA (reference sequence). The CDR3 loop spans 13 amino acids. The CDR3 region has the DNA TGCAGTGCTTCCCGGGGGGCGGGGGAAAAACTGTTTTTT. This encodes CSASRGAGEKLFF.

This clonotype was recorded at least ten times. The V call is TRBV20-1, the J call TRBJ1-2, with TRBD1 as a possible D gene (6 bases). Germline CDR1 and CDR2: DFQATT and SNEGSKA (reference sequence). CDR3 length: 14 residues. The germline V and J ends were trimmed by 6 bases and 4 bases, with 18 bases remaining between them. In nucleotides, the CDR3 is TGCAGTGCCCCGACAGGCCCCGCCGGCTATGGCTACACCTTC. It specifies CSAPTGPAGYGYTF.

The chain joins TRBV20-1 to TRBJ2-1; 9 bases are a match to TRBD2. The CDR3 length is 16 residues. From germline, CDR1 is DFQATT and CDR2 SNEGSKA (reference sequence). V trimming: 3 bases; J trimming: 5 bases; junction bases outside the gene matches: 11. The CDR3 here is CSASPLLAGTNNEQFF. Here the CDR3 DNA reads TGCAGTGCTAGCCCCTTGCTAGCGGGGACAAACAATGAGCAGTTCTTC.

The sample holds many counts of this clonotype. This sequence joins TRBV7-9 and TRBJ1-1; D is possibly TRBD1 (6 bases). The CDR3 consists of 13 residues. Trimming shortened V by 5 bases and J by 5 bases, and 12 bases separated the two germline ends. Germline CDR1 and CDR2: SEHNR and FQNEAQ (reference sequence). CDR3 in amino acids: CASSPAGETEAFF. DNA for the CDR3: TGTGCCAGCAGCCCCGCAGGGGAAACTGAAGCTTTCTTT.

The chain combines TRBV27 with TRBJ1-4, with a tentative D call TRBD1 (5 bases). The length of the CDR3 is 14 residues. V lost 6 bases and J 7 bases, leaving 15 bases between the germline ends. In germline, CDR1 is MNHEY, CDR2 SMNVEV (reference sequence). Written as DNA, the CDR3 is TGTGCCAGCAGCAAAGCAGGGAGAGGTGAAAAACTGTTTTTT. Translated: CASSKAGRGEKLFF.

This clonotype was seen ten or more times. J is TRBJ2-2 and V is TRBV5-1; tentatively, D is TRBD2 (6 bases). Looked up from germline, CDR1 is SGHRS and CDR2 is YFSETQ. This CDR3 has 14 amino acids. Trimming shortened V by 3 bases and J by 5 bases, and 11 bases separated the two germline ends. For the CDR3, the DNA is TGCGCCAGCAGCTCCCAGGGAGGTACCGGGGAGCTGTTTTTT. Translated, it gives CASSSQGGTGELFF.

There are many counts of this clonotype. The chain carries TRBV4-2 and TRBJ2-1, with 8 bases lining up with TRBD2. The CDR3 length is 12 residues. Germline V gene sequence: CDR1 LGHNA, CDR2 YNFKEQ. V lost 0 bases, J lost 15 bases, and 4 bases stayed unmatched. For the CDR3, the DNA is TGTGCCAGCAGCCAAGAAAACAGCGGGAGGTTCTTC. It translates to CASSQENSGRFF.

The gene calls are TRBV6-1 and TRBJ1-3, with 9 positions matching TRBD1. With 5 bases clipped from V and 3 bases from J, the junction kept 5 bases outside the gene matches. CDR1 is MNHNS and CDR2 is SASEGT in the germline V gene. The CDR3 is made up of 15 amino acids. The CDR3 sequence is CASSLGTGFGNTIYF. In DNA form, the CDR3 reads TGTGCCAGCAGTCTCGGGACAGGGTTTGGAAACACCATATATTTT.

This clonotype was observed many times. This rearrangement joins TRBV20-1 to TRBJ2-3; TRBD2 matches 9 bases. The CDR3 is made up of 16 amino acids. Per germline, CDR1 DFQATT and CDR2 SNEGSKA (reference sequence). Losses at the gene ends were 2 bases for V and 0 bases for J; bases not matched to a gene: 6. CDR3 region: CSARPSGVTSTDTQYF. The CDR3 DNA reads TGCAGTGCTAGACCTAGCGGGGTTACTAGCACAGATACGCAGTATTTT.

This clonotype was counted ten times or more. CDR3 loop: CASSLAGVADTQYF. The CDR3, as DNA: TGTGCCAGCAGCTTAGCGGGAGTAGCAGATACGCAGTATTTT. The chain uses TRBV7-9 and TRBJ2-3; TRBD2 is a possible D gene (5 bases). Trimming cost V 0 bases and J 4 bases, with 8 bases left between them. Germline CDR1 is SEHNR and CDR2 is FQNEAQ (reference sequence). The CDR3 is 14 residues long.

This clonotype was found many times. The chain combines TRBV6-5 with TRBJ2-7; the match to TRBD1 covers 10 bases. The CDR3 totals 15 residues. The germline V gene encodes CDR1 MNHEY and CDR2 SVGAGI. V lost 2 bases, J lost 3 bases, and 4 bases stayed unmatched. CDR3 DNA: TGTGCCAGCAGTTACAGGGACAGGGGTTTCTACGAGCAGTACTTC. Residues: CASSYRDRGFYEQYF.

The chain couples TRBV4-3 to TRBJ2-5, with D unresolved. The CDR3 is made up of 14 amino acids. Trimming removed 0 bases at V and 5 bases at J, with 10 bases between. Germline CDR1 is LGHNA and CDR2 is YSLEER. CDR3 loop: CASSQDRISETQYF. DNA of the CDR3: TGCGCCAGCAGCCAAGATAGGATTTCGGAGACCCAGTACTTC.

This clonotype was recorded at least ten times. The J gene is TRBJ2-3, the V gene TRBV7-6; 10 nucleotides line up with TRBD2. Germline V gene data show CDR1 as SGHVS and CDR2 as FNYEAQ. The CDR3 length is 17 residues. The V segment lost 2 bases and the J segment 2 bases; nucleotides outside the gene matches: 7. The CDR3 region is CASSLSGLAAFTDTQYF. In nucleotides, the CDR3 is TGTGCCAGCAGCTTAAGTGGACTAGCGGCCTTCACAGATACGCAGTATTTT.

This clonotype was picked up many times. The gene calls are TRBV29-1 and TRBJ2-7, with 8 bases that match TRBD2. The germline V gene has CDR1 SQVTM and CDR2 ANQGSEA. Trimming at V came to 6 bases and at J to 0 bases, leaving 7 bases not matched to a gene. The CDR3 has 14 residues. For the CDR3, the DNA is TGCAGCGTGCTCCGGGAGGGCTTCTCCTACGAGCAGTACTTC. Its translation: CSVLREGFSYEQYF.

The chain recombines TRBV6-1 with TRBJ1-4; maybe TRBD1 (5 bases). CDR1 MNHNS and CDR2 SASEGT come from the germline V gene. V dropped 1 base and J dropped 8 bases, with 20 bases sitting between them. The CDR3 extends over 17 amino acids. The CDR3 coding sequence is TGTGCCAGCAGTGAAGAGCGATCTACAGGTCGCGGAGAAAAACTGTTTTTT. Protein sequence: CASSEERSTGRGEKLFF.

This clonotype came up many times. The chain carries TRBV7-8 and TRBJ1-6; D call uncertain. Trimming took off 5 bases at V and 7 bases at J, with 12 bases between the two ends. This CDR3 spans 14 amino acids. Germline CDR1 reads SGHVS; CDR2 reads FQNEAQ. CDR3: CASSNREANSPLHF. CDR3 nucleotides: TGTGCCAGCAGCAACCGGGAAGCGAATTCACCCCTCCACTTT.

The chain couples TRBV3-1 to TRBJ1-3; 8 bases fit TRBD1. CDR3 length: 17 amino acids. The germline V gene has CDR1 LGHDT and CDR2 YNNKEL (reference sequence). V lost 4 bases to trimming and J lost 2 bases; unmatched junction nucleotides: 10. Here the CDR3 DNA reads TGTGCCAGCAGCCTCCCCGGGACAGGAGAGACTGGAAACACCATATATTTT. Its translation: CASSLPGTGETGNTIYF.

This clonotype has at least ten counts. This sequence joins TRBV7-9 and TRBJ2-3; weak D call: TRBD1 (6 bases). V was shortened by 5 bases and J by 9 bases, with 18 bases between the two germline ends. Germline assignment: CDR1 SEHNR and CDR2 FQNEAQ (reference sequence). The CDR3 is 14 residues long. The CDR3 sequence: CASSARQDLGTQYF. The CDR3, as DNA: TGTGCCAGCAGCGCGCGACAGGACCTTGGGACGCAGTATTTT. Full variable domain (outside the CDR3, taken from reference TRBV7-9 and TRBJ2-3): DTGVSQNPRHKITKRGQNVTFRCDPISEHNRLYWYRQTLGQGPEFLTYFQNEAQLEKSRLLSDRFSAERPKGSFSTLEIQRTEQGDSAMYLCASSARQDLGTQYFGPGTRLTVL.

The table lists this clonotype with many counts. The CDR3 DNA follows: TGTGCCACGGATAGACTTCGCTTCGGAGAGCTGTTTTTT. Translated: CATDRLRFGELFF. The chain employs TRBV6-2 or TRBV6-3 and TRBJ2-2; no clear D. Trimming took off 10 bases at V and 11 bases at J, with 20 bases between the two ends. Germline CDR1 and CDR2: MNHEY and SVGEGT. The CDR3 is made up of 13 amino acids.

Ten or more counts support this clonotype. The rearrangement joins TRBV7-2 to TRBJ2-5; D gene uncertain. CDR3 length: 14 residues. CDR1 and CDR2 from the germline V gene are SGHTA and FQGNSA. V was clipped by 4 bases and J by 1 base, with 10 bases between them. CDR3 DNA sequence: TGTGCCAGCAGCTCCACACCGATCCAAGAGACCCAGTACTTC. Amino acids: CASSSTPIQETQYF.

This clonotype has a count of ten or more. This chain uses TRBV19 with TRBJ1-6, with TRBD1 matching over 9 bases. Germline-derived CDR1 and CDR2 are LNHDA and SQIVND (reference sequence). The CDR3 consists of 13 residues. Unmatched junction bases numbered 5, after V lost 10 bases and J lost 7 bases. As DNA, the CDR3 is TGTGCCACCAGGGACAGGGAGAATTCACCCCTCCACTTT. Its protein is CATRDRENSPLHF. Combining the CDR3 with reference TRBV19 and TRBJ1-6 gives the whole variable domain DGGITQSPKYLFRKEGQNVTLSCEQNLNHDAMYWYRQDPGQGLRLIYYSQIVNDFQKGDIAEGYSVSREKKESFPLTVTSAQKNPTAFYLCATRDRENSPLHFGNGTRLTVT.

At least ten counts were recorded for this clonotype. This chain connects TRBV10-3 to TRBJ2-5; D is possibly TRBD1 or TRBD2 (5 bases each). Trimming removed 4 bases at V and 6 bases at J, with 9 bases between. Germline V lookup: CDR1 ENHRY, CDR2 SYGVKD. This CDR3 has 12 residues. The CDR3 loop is CAISGGEKTQYF. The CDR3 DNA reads TGTGCCATCAGTGGAGGGGAAAAGACCCAGTACTTC.

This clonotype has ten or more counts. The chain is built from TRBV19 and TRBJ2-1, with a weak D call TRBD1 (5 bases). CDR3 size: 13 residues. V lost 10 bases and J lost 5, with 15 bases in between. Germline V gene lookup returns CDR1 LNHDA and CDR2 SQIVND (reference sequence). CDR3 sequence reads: CATENRQHNEQFF. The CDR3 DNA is TGTGCCACAGAGAACAGGCAGCACAATGAGCAGTTCTTC.

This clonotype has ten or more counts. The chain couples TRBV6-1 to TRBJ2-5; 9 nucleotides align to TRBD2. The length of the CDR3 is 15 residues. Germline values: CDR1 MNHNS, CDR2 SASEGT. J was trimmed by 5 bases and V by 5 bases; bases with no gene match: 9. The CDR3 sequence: CASSLGLAQRETQYF. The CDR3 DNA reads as TGTGCCAGCAGTCTGGGACTAGCCCAACGGGAGACCCAGTACTTC.

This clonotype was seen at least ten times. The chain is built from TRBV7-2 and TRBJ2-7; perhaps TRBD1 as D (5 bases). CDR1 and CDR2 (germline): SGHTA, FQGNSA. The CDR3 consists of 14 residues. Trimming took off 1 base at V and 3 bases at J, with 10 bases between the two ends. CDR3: CASSLGGAVYEQYF. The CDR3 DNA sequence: TGTGCCAGCAGCTTAGGGGGCGCCGTCTACGAGCAGTACTTC.